This is a list of T cell receptor beta chains from one sample in a study of blood T cells in healthy people across ages. TCRdb called the 5' RACE reads again in MiXCR, with one record for every CDR3 protein. The table records roughly 2 million distinct CDR3 sequences, approximately 50% of them present only once. What was sequenced was blood. The source of these receptors is a middle-aged woman in good health. Each CDR3 is given with its conserved first and last residue. A D gene is named only where the DNA matches it firmly. For some rows the clone size is stated as once, few or many, or as a class when expanded; others skip it.

J: TRBJ2-5; length: 13; V: TRBV6-2/TRBV6-3; D: TRBD2; size: .; CDR3: CASGNSGFGTQYF; DNA: TGTGCCAGCGGAAATAGCGGGTTTGGGACCCAGTACTTC
J: TRBJ2-3; length: 15; V: TRBV20-1; D: .; size: .; CDR3: CSAWPPSAGTDTQYF; DNA: TGCAGTGCCTGGCCCCCCAGCGCGGGCACAGATACGCAGTATTTT
J: TRBJ1-1; length: 15; V: TRBV4-2; D: TRBD1; size: once; CDR3: CASSQERRGHTEAFF; DNA: TGTGCCAGCAGCCAAGAAAGGAGGGGGCACACTGAAGCTTTCTTT
J: TRBJ2-4; length: 14; V: TRBV2; D: .; size: .; CDR3: CASSAQVAKNIQYF; DNA: TGTGCCAGCAGTGCCCAAGTAGCCAAAAACATTCAGTACTTC
J: TRBJ2-4; length: 17; V: TRBV20-1; D: TRBD1; size: few; CDR3: CSARAGTVLLAKNIQYF; DNA: TGCAGTGCTAGAGCCGGGACAGTTCTACTAGCCAAAAACATTCAGTACTTC
J: TRBJ1-5; length: 14; V: TRBV7-9; D: TRBD1; size: few; CDR3: CASSLDRADQPQHF; DNA: TGTGCCAGCAGTCTGGACAGGGCAGATCAGCCCCAGCATTTT
J: TRBJ2-1; length: 15; V: TRBV27; D: TRBD2; size: .; CDR3: CASSLNGGGAGEQFF; DNA: TGTGCCAGCAGTTTAAACGGCGGGGGGGCTGGTGAGCAGTTCTTC
J: TRBJ2-3; length: 19; V: TRBV7-2; D: TRBD2; size: .; CDR3: CASSPPPGRAGWSTDTQYF; DNA: TGTGCCAGCAGCCCTCCTCCGGGACGAGCGGGGTGGAGCACAGATACGCAGTATTTT
J: TRBJ2-5; length: 16; V: TRBV6-6; D: .; size: few; CDR3: CASSYTKPGVQETQYF; DNA: TGTGCCAGCAGTTACACCAAACCAGGGGTACAAGAGACCCAGTACTTC
J: TRBJ1-2; length: 15; V: TRBV19; D: TRBD1; size: .; CDR3: CASSIGQGNNYGYTF; DNA: TGTGCCAGTAGTATCGGACAGGGTAATAACTATGGCTACACCTTC
J: TRBJ2-7; length: 13; V: TRBV18; D: .; size: .; CDR3: CASSRASRGEQYF; DNA: TGTGCCAGCTCACGAGCGTCCCGGGGCGAGCAGTACTTC
J: TRBJ2-6; length: 15; V: TRBV20-1; D: .; size: .; CDR3: CGAIGGGSGANVLTF; DNA: TGCGGTGCTATTGGTGGCGGCTCTGGGGCCAACGTCCTGACTTTC
J: TRBJ1-4; length: 14; V: TRBV4-3; D: TRBD1; size: .; CDR3: CASSQQGVREKLFF; DNA: TGCGCCAGCAGTCAACAGGGGGTAAGGGAAAAACTGTTTTTT
J: TRBJ2-1; length: 13; V: TRBV3-1; D: .; size: .; CDR3: CASSQDIHTEQFF; DNA: TGTGCCAGCAGCCAAGACATCCACACTGAGCAGTTCTTC
J: TRBJ2-1; length: 14; V: TRBV20-1; D: TRBD1; size: .; CDR3: CSAIGGQGINEQFF; DNA: TGCAGTGCTATAGGGGGACAGGGTATCAATGAGCAGTTCTTC
J: TRBJ1-2; length: 16; V: TRBV3-1; D: .; size: .; CDR3: CASSQGVGVGNYGYTF; DNA: TGTGCCAGCAGCCAAGGCGTAGGGGTTGGTAACTATGGCTACACCTTC
J: TRBJ2-7; length: 13; V: TRBV29-1; D: TRBD2; size: .; CDR3: CSVAPGGAYEQYF; DNA: TGCAGCGTGGCTCCCGGGGGGGCCTACGAGCAGTACTTC
J: TRBJ2-4; length: 17; V: TRBV3-1; D: TRBD2; size: many; CDR3: CASSPKDGGAGQNIQYF; DNA: TGTGCCAGCAGCCCCAAGGACGGGGGGGCCGGTCAAAACATTCAGTACTTC
J: TRBJ2-3; length: 16; V: TRBV7-3; D: TRBD2; size: .; CDR3: CASSLGLAGTTDTQYF; DNA: TGTGCCAGCAGCTTAGGCCTAGCGGGGACCACAGATACGCAGTATTTT
J: TRBJ2-5; length: 15; V: TRBV27; D: TRBD1; size: .; CDR3: CASSTGQAPWETQYF; DNA: TGTGCCAGCAGCACCGGACAGGCCCCGTGGGAGACCCAGTACTTC
J: TRBJ2-5; length: 12; V: TRBV29-1; D: .; size: few; CDR3: CSYGRGQETQYF; DNA: TGCAGCTATGGGAGGGGGCAAGAGACCCAGTACTTC
J: TRBJ2-3; length: 15; V: TRBV12-3/TRBV12-4; D: .; size: .; CDR3: CASRLTGLLGDTQYF; DNA: TGTGCCAGCAGACTAACAGGGTTACTAGGGGATACGCAGTATTTT
J: TRBJ2-7; length: 15; V: TRBV6-5; D: TRBD1; size: once; CDR3: CASRVSGQGTNEQYF; DNA: TGTGCCAGCAGGGTATCGGGACAGGGTACCAACGAGCAGTACTTC
J: TRBJ2-3; length: 14; V: TRBV7-9; D: .; size: few; CDR3: CASSRSAVTDTQYF; DNA: TGTGCCAGCAGCCGGAGTGCCGTCACAGATACGCAGTATTTT
J: TRBJ1-1; length: 15; V: TRBV27; D: TRBD1; size: .; CDR3: CASSLFSTGGSGAFF; DNA: TGTGCCAGCAGTTTATTTTCAACAGGGGGCTCTGGAGCTTTCTTT
J: TRBJ2-7; length: 12; V: TRBV28; D: TRBD1; size: many; CDR3: CASGTGPYEQYF; DNA: TGTGCCAGCGGGACAGGGCCCTACGAGCAGTACTTC
J: TRBJ2-5; length: 16; V: TRBV4-3; D: .; size: .; CDR3: CASSQDGGHFLETQYF; DNA: TGCGCCAGCAGCCAGGACGGGGGACATTTCCTAGAGACCCAGTACTTC
J: TRBJ2-7; length: 10; V: TRBV29-1; D: .; size: .; CDR3: CSVFQYEQYF; DNA: TGCAGCGTTTTTCAATACGAGCAGTACTTC
J: TRBJ2-5; length: 14; V: TRBV3-1; D: .; size: .; CDR3: CASSQGPGDETQYF; DNA: TGTGCCAGCAGCCAAGGACCGGGGGATGAGACCCAGTACTTC
J: TRBJ2-7; length: 15; V: TRBV5-1; D: TRBD1; size: .; CDR3: CASRPGTGLMDEQYF; DNA: TGCGCCAGCAGGCCCGGGACAGGGTTAATGGATGAGCAGTACTTC
J: TRBJ2-7; length: 17; V: TRBV4-3; D: .; size: .; CDR3: CASSQERGAGSSYEQYF; DNA: TGCGCCAGCAGCCAAGAGAGAGGGGCGGGGAGTTCCTACGAGCAGTACTTC
J: TRBJ2-1; length: 16; V: TRBV27; D: .; size: .; CDR3: CASSEDISGSYNEQFF; DNA: TGTGCCAGCAGTGAGGACATTTCGGGCTCCTACAATGAGCAGTTCTTC
J: TRBJ2-5; length: 15; V: TRBV5-1; D: TRBD2; size: .; CDR3: CASSRGLAPQETQYF; DNA: TGCGCCAGCAGCCGTGGACTAGCGCCTCAAGAGACCCAGTACTTC
J: TRBJ2-7; length: 17; V: TRBV6-1; D: TRBD1; size: .; CDR3: CASSEWGGQVSSYEQYF; DNA: TGTGCCAGCAGTGAATGGGGTGGACAGGTCAGCTCCTACGAGCAGTACTTC
J: TRBJ1-2; length: 14; V: TRBV20-1; D: .; size: .; CDR3: CSALHVGRGSGYTF; DNA: TGCAGTGCTCTCCACGTGGGCAGGGGTAGTGGCTACACCTTC
J: TRBJ2-1; length: 13; V: TRBV4-1; D: .; size: .; CDR3: CASSQAPYNEQFF; DNA: TGCGCCAGCAGCCAAGCACCGTACAATGAGCAGTTCTTC
J: TRBJ2-6; length: 17; V: TRBV7-2; D: .; size: few; CDR3: CASSLAGGNPGANVLTF; DNA: TGTGCCAGCAGCTTAGCTGGGGGAAATCCTGGGGCCAACGTCCTGACTTTC
J: TRBJ2-7; length: 14; V: TRBV12-3/TRBV12-4; D: TRBD1; size: few; CDR3: CASSRGQPAYEQYF; DNA: TGTGCCAGCAGTAGGGGACAGCCAGCCTACGAGCAGTACTTC
J: TRBJ2-1; length: 14; V: TRBV11-2; D: .; size: .; CDR3: CASSLVGAIAEQFF; DNA: TGTGCCAGCAGCTTAGTCGGGGCGATTGCTGAGCAGTTCTTC
J: TRBJ2-6; length: 16; V: TRBV6-2/TRBV6-3; D: TRBD1; size: few; CDR3: CASKGQGATGANVLTF; DNA: TGTGCCAGCAAAGGACAGGGGGCTACTGGGGCCAACGTCCTGACTTTC
J: TRBJ2-5; length: 19; V: TRBV7-2; D: TRBD1; size: few; CDR3: CASSPQRTGVGSPQETQYF; DNA: TGTGCCAGCAGCCCGCAAAGAACAGGGGTAGGCTCACCACAAGAGACCCAGTACTTC
J: TRBJ2-5; length: 13; V: TRBV20-1; D: .; size: .; CDR3: CSATTENQETQYF; DNA: TGCAGTGCTACGACAGAGAACCAAGAGACCCAGTACTTC
J: TRBJ1-2; length: 12; V: TRBV6-6; D: .; size: few; CDR3: CASSYSEDGYTF; DNA: TGTGCCAGCAGTTATTCGGAGGATGGCTACACCTTC
J: TRBJ1-2; length: 14; V: TRBV6-5; D: TRBD1; size: .; CDR3: CASNQQGARYGYTF; DNA: TGTGCCAGCAACCAACAGGGGGCCCGCTATGGCTACACCTTC
J: TRBJ2-7; length: 14; V: TRBV10-1; D: .; size: .; CDR3: CASSESVTSYEQYF; DNA: TGCGCCAGCAGTGAGTCCGTGACCTCCTACGAGCAGTACTTC
J: TRBJ2-7; length: 12; V: TRBV28; D: .; size: .; CDR3: CASTGRPYEQYF; DNA: TGTGCCAGCACGGGCAGGCCCTACGAGCAGTACTTC
J: TRBJ2-4; length: 12; V: TRBV7-2; D: .; size: many; CDR3: CASSSRTAIQYF; DNA: TGTGCCAGCAGCTCGCGGACGGCTATTCAGTACTTC
J: TRBJ2-5; length: 15; V: TRBV20-1; D: .; size: .; CDR3: CSAAPRGWARETQYF; DNA: TGCAGTGCCGCCCCAAGGGGTTGGGCTCGAGAGACCCAGTACTTC
J: TRBJ1-1; length: 15; V: TRBV11-2; D: .; size: .; CDR3: CASSFFGLKGTEAFF; DNA: TGTGCCAGCAGCTTCTTTGGCCTAAAAGGGACTGAAGCTTTCTTT
J: TRBJ1-5; length: 14; V: TRBV15; D: .; size: .; CDR3: CATSRDQGNQPQHF; DNA: TGTGCCACCAGCAGAGATCAGGGGAATCAGCCCCAGCATTTT
J: TRBJ2-1; length: 15; V: TRBV20-1; D: TRBD1; size: .; CDR3: CSAKPDRVSYNEQFF; DNA: TGCAGTGCTAAACCTGACAGGGTCTCCTACAATGAGCAGTTCTTC